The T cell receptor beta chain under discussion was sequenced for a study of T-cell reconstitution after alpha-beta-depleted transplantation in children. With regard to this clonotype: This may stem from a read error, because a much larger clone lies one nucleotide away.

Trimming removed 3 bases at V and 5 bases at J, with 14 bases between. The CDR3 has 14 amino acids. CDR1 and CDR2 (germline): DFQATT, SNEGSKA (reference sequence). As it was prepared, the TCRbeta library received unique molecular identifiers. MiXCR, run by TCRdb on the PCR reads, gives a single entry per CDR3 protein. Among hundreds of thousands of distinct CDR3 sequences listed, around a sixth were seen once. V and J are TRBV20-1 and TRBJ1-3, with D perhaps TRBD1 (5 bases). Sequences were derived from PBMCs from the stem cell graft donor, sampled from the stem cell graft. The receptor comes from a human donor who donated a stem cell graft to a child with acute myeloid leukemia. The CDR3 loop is CSASRGGSRNTIYF. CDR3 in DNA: TGCAGTGCTAGTAGGGGAGGGAGTCGAAACACCATATATTTT.